This T cell receptor beta chain was identified in a study of T-cell reconstitution after alpha-beta-depleted transplantation in children. The study, taken as a whole, reports: Once a year had passed after transplant, T-cell counts and diversity came mostly from newly produced T cells.

The CDR3 extends over 15 amino acids. V was clipped by 6 bases and J by 6 bases; unmatched bases: 7. In germline, CDR1 is ENHRY, CDR2 SYGVKD. This clonotype was seen repeatedly, ten times or more. Its target is not known. For TCRbeta, the library was prepared with unique molecular identifiers. TCRdb itself ran the PCR reads through MiXCR, one entry per CDR3 protein. The sample has about 460,000 distinct CDR3 sequences, 10% seen once. The chain combines TRBV10-3 with TRBJ2-2, with TRBD2 matching over 10 bases. The material sequenced was PBMCs, taken before TCRalphabeta/CD19-depleted stem cell transplant. The clonotype comes from a child younger than 10 with inherited bone marrow failure, due to receive a stem cell transplant. The CDR3: CAISPAGGLAGELFF. As DNA, the CDR3 is TGTGCCATCAGCCCAGCGGGAGGGCTGGCCGGGGAGCTGTTTTTT.